Listed below are T cell receptor beta chains from one sample, sequenced in a study of T-cell memory formation after mild COVID-19. TCRdb processed the 5' RACE reads anew with MiXCR; each CDR3 protein has one entry. The profile shows 400,000 or so distinct CDR3 sequences, about 21% of them singletons. Source material: PBMCs or a T cell subset sorted from them (not recorded which). All receptors come from an adult woman who had mild COVID-19 (a few samples of this study predate the infection). Cell type and time point are not known. Each CDR3 is given with its conserved first and last residue. A D gene is named only where the DNA matches it firmly. Size is omitted from some rows. Given values are once, few, many or a class for expanded clones.

D gene,J gene,clone size,V gene,CDR3 DNA,CDR3 protein
-,TRBJ2-7,few,TRBV6-1,TGTGCCAGTGCCATAGACGGGGGCTACGAGCAGTACTTC,CASAIDGGYEQYF
-,TRBJ1-1,few,TRBV10-3,TGTGCCATCAGTGAGTCGTCGTGGACGGTCAACACTGAAGCTTTCTTT,CAISESSWTVNTEAFF
-,TRBJ1-1,few,TRBV5-1,TGCGCCAGCAGCTTGGTATGGGACGGTAACACTGAAGCTTTCTTT,CASSLVWDGNTEAFF
TRBD1,TRBJ1-3,few,TRBV29-1,TGCAGCGTTGGACAGGGGGCCTCCTCCTCTGGAAACACCATATATTTT,CSVGQGASSSGNTIYF
TRBD1,TRBJ1-4,few,TRBV5-1,TGCGCCAGCAGCGCCCGCCTGGACGACAGGGATGAAAAACTGTTTTTT,CASSARLDDRDEKLFF
TRBD1,TRBJ2-1,once,TRBV7-3,TGTGCCAGCAGCTCCCTCCCTACCGGGACAGCTTACAATGAGCAGTTCTTC,CASSSLPTGTAYNEQFF
-,TRBJ1-1,few,TRBV29-1,TGCAGCGTTGATGTCGGGCGGAGCCGGGTCACTGAAGCTTTCTTT,CSVDVGRSRVTEAFF
-,TRBJ2-7,-,TRBV4-3,TGCGCCAGCAGCCTCTGGACGGACTCCTACGAGCAGTACTTC,CASSLWTDSYEQYF
TRBD2,TRBJ2-1,many,TRBV12-3/TRBV12-4,TGTGCCAGCAGTTTAGGAGCGGGGACGATCAATGAGCAGTTCTTC,CASSLGAGTINEQFF
TRBD2,TRBJ2-5,few,TRBV6-1,TGTGCCAGCAGTGATCTAGCGGGCGAACAAGAGACCCAGTACTTC,CASSDLAGEQETQYF
-,TRBJ1-4,-,TRBV20-1,TGCAGTGCTAGGACGGACTACGGCGGAACTAATGAAAAACTGTTTTTT,CSARTDYGGTNEKLFF
-,TRBJ1-1,-,TRBV2,TGTGCCAGCTCGGGGGAGGATAACACTGAAGCTTTCTTT,CASSGEDNTEAFF
TRBD1,TRBJ1-5,-,TRBV11-3,TGTGCCAGCAGATATACAGGGGGATGCAATCAGCCCCAGCATTTT,CASRYTGGCNQPQHF
-,TRBJ2-3,many,TRBV9,TGTGCCAGCAGCGTGAGGACAACAGATACGCAGTATTTT,CASSVRTTDTQYF
TRBD1,TRBJ2-1,-,TRBV19,TGTGCCAGTAGTATGTTAGGGACAGGGAACGATGAGCAGTTCTTC,CASSMLGTGNDEQFF
-,TRBJ1-6,-,TRBV4-1,TGCGCCAGCACCGCAGGGGCGGCCTATAATTCACCCCTCCACTTT,CASTAGAAYNSPLHF
-,TRBJ2-7,-,TRBV5-1,TGCGCCAGCAGCTTCAGAAGGGGGGATCACGAGCAGTACTTC,CASSFRRGDHEQYF
-,TRBJ2-7,-,TRBV21-1,TGTGCCAGCAGCAAAGATGATCCCGACTACGAGCAGTACTTC,CASSKDDPDYEQYF
TRBD1,TRBJ1-4,-,TRBV9,TGTGCCAGCAGCGCGAAACAGGGGGCTGATGAAAAACTGTTTTTT,CASSAKQGADEKLFF
-,TRBJ2-3,few,TRBV7-8,TGTGCCAGCAGCTCCGAGCTGGGCGCGCAGTATTTT,CASSSELGAQYF
TRBD1,TRBJ1-5,-,TRBV5-1,TGCGCCAGCAGCTTGGGGGACAGCTTGAATCAGCCCCAGCATTTT,CASSLGDSLNQPQHF
-,TRBJ2-1,-,TRBV15,TGTGCCACCAGCAAGCAGATCGACAATGAGCAGTTCTTC,CATSKQIDNEQFF
-,TRBJ2-1,many,TRBV10-2,TGCGCCAGTCGTTTCACGGGGGCCTACAATGAGCAGTTCTTC,CASRFTGAYNEQFF
-,TRBJ2-5,few,TRBV6-2/TRBV6-3,TGTGCCAGCAGTTACGCCGGGTCGACGCAAGAGACCCAGTACTTC,CASSYAGSTQETQYF
TRBD2,TRBJ2-3,medium-sized,TRBV12-3/TRBV12-4,TGTGCCAGCAGTCTTTTTTCGGCGGGGGACACAGATACGCAGTATTTT,CASSLFSAGDTDTQYF
-,TRBJ2-1,-,TRBV4-1,TGCGCCAGCAGCCAAGAATATCTGGTCGGGACATTCTCCTACAATGAGCAGTTCTTC,CASSQEYLVGTFSYNEQFF
-,TRBJ1-1,-,TRBV21-1,TGTGCCAGCAGCACCTACCAGGACAGCCGCGGTGGAGCTTTCTTT,CASSTYQDSRGGAFF
-,TRBJ2-3,-,TRBV6-1,TGTGCCAGCAGAGAACTAGGAACAGATACGCAGTATTTT,CASRELGTDTQYF
TRBD1,TRBJ2-7,few,TRBV20-1,TGCAGTGCTAGAGATAGACAGGGGTTGTACGAGCAGTACTTC,CSARDRQGLYEQYF
-,TRBJ2-3,few,TRBV10-3,TGTGCCATCAGTGACAGATACACAGATACGCAGTATTTT,CAISDRYTDTQYF
-,TRBJ2-4,-,TRBV12-3/TRBV12-4,TGTGCCAGCAGTCTAGCAGGAGAAAACATTCAGTACTTC,CASSLAGENIQYF
TRBD1,TRBJ1-1,few,TRBV12-3/TRBV12-4,TGTGCCAGCAGTCCGGGACAGGGCTGGGACACTGAAGCTTTCTTT,CASSPGQGWDTEAFF
TRBD1,TRBJ2-1,few,TRBV7-9,TGTGCCAGCAGGGGACAGGGATACAATGAGCAGTTCTTC,CASRGQGYNEQFF
TRBD1,TRBJ2-7,few,TRBV4-2,TGTGCCAGCAGCCCCCAAGGGACAGGAGTTCTCTACGAGCAGTACTTC,CASSPQGTGVLYEQYF
-,TRBJ2-1,-,TRBV5-4,TGTGCCAGCAGCGCCCGCCGGGGGTACAATGAGCAGTTCTTC,CASSARRGYNEQFF
TRBD2,TRBJ2-1,-,TRBV5-6,TGTGCCAGCAGCACCCCCGGGGGGTGGCGGGATACCAATGAGCAGTTCTTC,CASSTPGGWRDTNEQFF
-,TRBJ2-3,-,TRBV3-1,TGTGCCAGCAGCCAACTGAGCGGGAGCACAGATACGCAGTATTTT,CASSQLSGSTDTQYF